Following are 17 T cell receptor beta chains from one sample sequenced in a study of cytomegalovirus exposure and HLA in healthy donors (dated by TCRdb to 2016 to 2017). The method behind the library was the immunoSEQ multiplex PCR assay. For the multiplex PCR, a mixture combining 60 forward primers for TCR Vbeta segments and 13 reverse primers for TCR Jbeta segments was used. In TCRdb, the immuneACCESS table is reduced to in-frame sequences with V and J assigned. These tables do not hold every clone; where another copy was compared, an unresolved V gene accounts for under half, and the others remain unexplained. The sample has about 170,000 clones on record, around four fifths of them singletons. Around 2% of the sample comes from the top ten. Sequenced input: PBMCs. The receptors come from a female donor in good health and CMV-seronegative.

The chain joins TRBV9 to TRBJ2-3, with TRBD2 matching over 8 bases. V was pared by 4 bases and J by 0 bases, with 16 bases of the junction left unmatched. From germline, CDR1 is SGDLS and CDR2 YYNGEE. The CDR3 totals 19 residues. The CDR3 here is CASSLNPAGETHSTDTQYF. DNA of the CDR3: TGTGCCAGCAGCCTAAATCCAGCGGGAGAAACTCATAGCACAGATACGCAGTATTTT.

As concerns this clone: The junction departs from germline at one end; a sequencing error may be responsible. V gene TRBV11-1 combines with J gene TRBJ2-1; unclear D gene. The CDR3 spans 14 residues. Germline loops: CDR1 SGHAT, CDR2 FQDESV (reference sequence). The CDR3 region is CASTLTSSYNEQFF. For the CDR3, the DNA is TGTGCCAGCACCTTAACGAGCTCCTACAATGAGCAGTTCTTC. The full variable domain, completed using reference TRBV11-1 and TRBJ2-1, is EAEVAQSPRYKITEKSQAVAFWCDPISGHATLYWYRQILGQGPELLVQFQDESVVDDSQLPKDRFSAERLKGVDSTLKIQPAELGDSAMYLCASTLTSSYNEQFFGPGTRLTVL.

The J gene is TRBJ2-7, the V gene TRBV5-4; TRBD2 aligns across 16 bases. J gave up 12 bases and V 5 bases, and 11 bases lay outside the gene matches. The CDR3 runs to 15 residues. CDR1 and CDR2 from the germline V gene are SGHNT and YYREEE (reference sequence). DNA of the CDR3: TGTGCCAGCAGTTCCGGGACTAGCGGGGGGGCTTCTCTGTACTTC. Residues: CASSSGTSGGASLYF. Drawing the rest from reference TRBV5-4 and TRBJ2-7, the complete variable domain is ETGVTQSPTHLIKTRGQQVTLRCSSQSGHNTVSWYQQALGQGPQFIFQYYREEENGRGNFPPRFSGLQFPNYSSELNVNALELDDSALYLCASSSGTSGGASLYFGPGTRLTVT.

As concerns this clone: The junction departs from germline at one end; a sequencing error may be responsible. CDR3 coding DNA: TGCGCCAGCAGCACTGCGCAGGGCAACTACGAGCAGTGCTTC. Translating it yields CASSTAQGNYEQCF. This chain uses TRBV5-1 with TRBJ2-7; TRBD1 might be the D (5 bases). CDR1 and CDR2 from the germline V gene are SGHRS and YFSETQ. This CDR3 comprises 14 residues.

The chain recombines TRBV5-1 with TRBJ2-7; maybe TRBD1 (5 bases). The germline V gene encodes CDR1 SGHRS and CDR2 YFSETQ. This CDR3 is 13 amino acids long. V lost 2 bases to trimming and J lost 3 bases, with 9 bases between them. The CDR3 nucleotides read TGCGCCAGCAGCTTTGACAGAGGCTACGAGCAGTACTTC. Its protein product is CASSFDRGYEQYF.

The chain is built from TRBV23-1 and TRBJ1-2; 11 positions match TRBD1. TRBV23-1 counts as an open reading frame of uncertain function. V was pared by 0 bases and J by 8 bases, with 5 bases of the junction left unmatched. The CDR3 is 15 residues long. CDR3 DNA sequence: TGCGCCAGCAGTCAATCCGGGACAGGGGGAAGGGGCTACACCTTC. Protein product: CASSQSGTGGRGYTF.

Here the CDR3 reads CASSPLAGGGTGELFF. For the CDR3, the DNA is TGTGCCAGCAGCCCATTAGCGGGAGGAGGCACCGGGGAGCTGTTTTTT. V usage is TRBV7-9 and J usage is TRBJ2-2; 10 bases are shared with TRBD2. Germline V lookup: CDR1 SEHNR, CDR2 FQNEAQ (reference sequence). The CDR3 sequence is 16 residues long. With V trimmed by 5 bases and J by 4 bases, 7 bases remained unmatched. The full variable domain, in which reference TRBV7-9 and TRBJ2-2 provide the parts outside the CDR3, is DTGVSQNPRHKITKRGQNVTFRCDPISEHNRLYWYRQTLGQGPEFLTYFQNEAQLEKSRLLSDRFSAERPKGSFSTLEIQRTEQGDSAMYLCASSPLAGGGTGELFFGEGSRLTVL.

The sample holds a few counts of this clone. DNA for the CDR3: TGTGCCAGCAGCTTAAGGGGAAGGAGTGAAGCTTTCTTT. This sequence encodes CASSLRGRSEAFF. This chain connects TRBV21-1 to TRBJ1-1; no DNA check was done on the table's D call, TRBD1. TRBV21-1 is flagged as a pseudogene. The CDR3 is 13 amino acids.

The table lists this clone with a few counts. CDR3 DNA: TGTGCCAGCTCACCTTCCTCAGGGGTCTACGAGCAGTACTTC. As protein: CASSPSSGVYEQYF. The rearrangement links TRBV18 to TRBJ2-7; TRBD1 is a possible D gene (6 bases). Trimming removed 3 bases at V and 3 bases at J, with 12 bases between. Germline V gene sequence: CDR1 KGHSH, CDR2 LQKENI. This CDR3 is built from 14 residues. Variable domain in full (rest from reference TRBV18 and TRBJ2-7): NAGVMQNPRHLVRRRGQEARLRCSPMKGHSHVYWYRQLPEEGLKFMVYLQKENIIDESGMPKERFSAEFPKEGPSILRIQQVVRGDSAAYFCASSPSSGVYEQYFGPGTRLTVT.

This clone was detected only once. The CDR3 DNA reads TGTGCCAGCAGGGGGCCCAATCAGCCCCAGCATTTT. It encodes CASRGPNQPQHF. This sequence joins TRBV27 and TRBJ1-5; D possibly corresponds to TRBD1 (5 bases). The CDR3 contains 12 residues. V dropped 6 bases and J dropped 3 bases, with 6 bases sitting between them. CDR1 is MNHEY and CDR2 is SMNVEV in the germline V gene (reference sequence).

The CDR3 bases are TGTGCCAGCAGCTTAGACAGGTACCGGGCAGCTTTCTTT. It encodes CASSLDRYRAAFF. The V call is TRBV7-2, the J call TRBJ1-1; D possibly corresponds to TRBD1 (5 bases). The V and J ends lost 1 base and 10 bases respectively, with 13 bases between them. Germline assignment: CDR1 SGHTA and CDR2 FQGNSA. CDR3 length: 13 residues.

The chain couples TRBV10-3 to TRBJ2-5; maybe TRBD1 (6 bases). The length of the CDR3 is 14 residues. The germline V gene encodes CDR1 ENHRY and CDR2 SYGVKD. V lost 8 bases to trimming and J lost 3 bases, with 16 bases between them. The CDR3 DNA sequence: TGTGCCATCTCACCTTCCTCAGGGGAAGAGACCCAGTACTTC. This sequence encodes CAISPSSGEETQYF.

This clone was seen more than once but under ten times. The chain recombines TRBV5-4 with TRBJ2-1; 11 bases are a match to TRBD2. Germline trimming cut 4 bases from V and 0 bases from J; bases unmatched to any gene: 6. The V gene's germline CDR1 is SGHNT and CDR2 YYREEE (reference sequence). The CDR3 covers 17 residues. The CDR3 coding sequence is TGTGCCAGCAGCGGAACTAGCGGGAGTCGCTCCTACAATGAGCAGTTCTTC. It encodes CASSGTSGSRSYNEQFF.

This clone has just a few counts. The J gene is TRBJ1-5, the V gene TRBV5-1; tentative D call: TRBD1 (6 bases). V lost 0 bases to trimming and J lost 5 bases, with 12 bases between them. This CDR3 has 15 amino acids. The germline gives CDR1 SGHRS, CDR2 YFSETQ. CDR3 DNA: TGCGCCAGCAGCTTGGGCGCTGCAGGGGATCAGCCCCAGCATTTT. Its translation is CASSLGAAGDQPQHF.

The chain carries TRBV5-6 and TRBJ1-2; no clear D. The germline gives CDR1 SGHDT, CDR2 YYEEEE. The CDR3 is 14 residues long. V dropped 0 bases and J dropped 1 base, with 7 bases sitting between them. CDR3 sequence reads: CASSLDRVNYGYTF. CDR3 bases: TGTGCCAGCAGCTTGGATCGGGTTAACTATGGCTACACCTTC.

This clone was picked up a small number of times. The rearrangement links TRBV19 to TRBJ1-2, with D perhaps matching TRBD1 (6 bases). CDR3 length: 14 amino acids. The V and J ends lost 9 bases and 4 bases respectively, with 18 bases between them. The germline V gene encodes CDR1 LNHDA and CDR2 SQIVND (reference sequence). In nucleotides, the CDR3 is TGTGCCAGCAAAACCACAGGGACGGGCTATGGCTACACCTTC. Its protein product is CASKTTGTGYGYTF. The whole variable domain, filled in from reference TRBV19 and TRBJ1-2, reads DGGITQSPKYLFRKEGQNVTLSCEQNLNHDAMYWYRQDPGQGLRLIYYSQIVNDFQKGDIAEGYSVSREKKESFPLTVTSAQKNPTAFYLCASKTTGTGYGYTFGSGTRLTVV.

The chain recombines TRBV10-3 with TRBJ2-3; 11 positions match TRBD2. V dropped 10 bases and J dropped 2; count of bases not matched to a gene: 11. CDR1 and CDR2 (germline): ENHRY, SYGVKD. CDR3 length equals 16 residues. The chain's CDR3 is CATKPGLADDTDTQYF. The CDR3 DNA is TGTGCCACAAAGCCGGGACTAGCGGACGACACAGATACGCAGTATTTT.